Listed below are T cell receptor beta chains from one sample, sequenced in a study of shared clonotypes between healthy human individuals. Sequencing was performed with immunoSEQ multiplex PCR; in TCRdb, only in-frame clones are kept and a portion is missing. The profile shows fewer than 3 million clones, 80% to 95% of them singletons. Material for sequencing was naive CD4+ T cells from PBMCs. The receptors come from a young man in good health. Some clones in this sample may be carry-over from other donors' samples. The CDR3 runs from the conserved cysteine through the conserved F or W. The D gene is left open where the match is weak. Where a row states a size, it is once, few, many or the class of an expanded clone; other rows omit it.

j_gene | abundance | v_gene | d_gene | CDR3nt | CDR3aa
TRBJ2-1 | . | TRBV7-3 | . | TGTGCCAGCAGCCACGGGGCGGACTCCTACAATGAGCAGTTCTTC | CASSHGADSYNEQFF
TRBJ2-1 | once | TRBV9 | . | TGTGCCAGCAGCCCTCTCCCGGTTAGGGGCGGGGATGAGCAGTTCTTC | CASSPLPVRGGDEQFF
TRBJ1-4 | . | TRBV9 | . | TGTGCCAGCAGCGTAGAATCGGGGGCACGGGGTGAAAAACTGTTTTTT | CASSVESGARGEKLFF
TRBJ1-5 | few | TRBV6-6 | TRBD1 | TGTGCCAGCAGTTACACCACAGGGGGAGGTCAGCCCCAGCATTTT | CASSYTTGGGQPQHF
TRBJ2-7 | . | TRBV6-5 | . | TGTGCCAGCAGTTACTCGGGGTCCTCCTACGAGCAGTACTTC | CASSYSGSSYEQYF
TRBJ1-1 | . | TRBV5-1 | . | TGCGCCAGCAGCTTGGAGGGGGGAATGAACACTGAAGCTTTCTTT | CASSLEGGMNTEAFF
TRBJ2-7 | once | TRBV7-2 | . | TGTGCCAGCAGCCCCGACCGGGACTCGACTTACGAGCAGTACTTC | CASSPDRDSTYEQYF
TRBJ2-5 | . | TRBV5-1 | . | TGCGCCAGCAGCCCAGGCGGGATGTTGGAGACCCAGTACTTC | CASSPGGMLETQYF
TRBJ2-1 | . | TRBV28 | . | TGTGCCAGCAGTTTATTTAGAAGGGTCGATGAGCAGTTCTTC | CASSLFRRVDEQFF
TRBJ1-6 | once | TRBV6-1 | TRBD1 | TGTGCCAGCACCTTGGGACAGCCGAATTCACCCCTCCACTTT | CASTLGQPNSPLHF
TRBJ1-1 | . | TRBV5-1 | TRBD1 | TGCGCCAGCGGGGAGACAGGGGGCACTGAAGCTTTCTTT | CASGETGGTEAFF
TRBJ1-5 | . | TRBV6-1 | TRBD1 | TGTGCCAGCAGTCCCGACAGGGCGGGAGGTCAGCCCCAGCATTTT | CASSPDRAGGQPQHF
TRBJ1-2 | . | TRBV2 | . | TGTGCCACCCAACGAGACGGGCAGACTAACTATGGCTACACCTTC | CATQRDGQTNYGYTF
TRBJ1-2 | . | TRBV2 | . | TGTGCCAGCAGTTACTACGCCGTGCAGGGCTACACCTTC | CASSYYAVQGYTF
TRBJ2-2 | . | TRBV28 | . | TGTGCCAGCAGTCCACCCCGGTTTTTCGGGACCGGGGAGCTGTTTTTT | CASSPPRFFGTGELFF
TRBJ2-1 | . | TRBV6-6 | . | TGTGCCAGCAGTCCCGGTAACAATGAGCAGTTCTTC | CASSPGNNEQFF
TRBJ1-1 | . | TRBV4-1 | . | TGCGCCAGCAGCCCCATGACAGCCTCGACTGAAGCTTTCTTT | CASSPMTASTEAFF
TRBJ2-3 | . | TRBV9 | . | TGTGCCAGCAGCGCAAGGGACTTTTTCACGCAGTATTTT | CASSARDFFTQYF
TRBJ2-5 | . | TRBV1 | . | TGCACCAGCAGCCCTTGTCGGGACCCCCAGTACTTC | CTSSPCRDPQYF
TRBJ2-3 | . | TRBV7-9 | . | TGTGCCAGCAGCTTAACCCTGGCATCGGCAGATACGCAGTATTTT | CASSLTLASADTQYF
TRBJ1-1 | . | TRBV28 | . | TGTGCCAGCAGTGTGGGGGGTGGCACTGAAGCTTTCTTT | CASSVGGGTEAFF
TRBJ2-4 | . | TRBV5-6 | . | TGTGCCAGCAGCTTCTCGGGGGCCAAAAACATTCAGTACTTC | CASSFSGAKNIQYF
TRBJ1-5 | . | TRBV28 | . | TGTGCCAGCTACCCTCACGGACAGCCCCAGCATTTT | CASYPHGQPQHF
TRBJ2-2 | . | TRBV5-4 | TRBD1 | TGTGCCAGCAGCTCATACGCCGGGACAGCCACCGGGGAGCTGTTTTTT | CASSSYAGTATGELFF
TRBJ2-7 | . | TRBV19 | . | TGTGCCAGTAGCGCCGAACCGACAACCAACTACGAGCAGTACTTC | CASSAEPTTNYEQYF
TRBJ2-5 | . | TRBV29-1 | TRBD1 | TGCAGCGTGGTGACAGGGGAGGAGACCCAGTACTTC | CSVVTGEETQYF
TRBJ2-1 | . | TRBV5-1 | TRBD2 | TGCGCCAGCAGCGGAAGGACTAGCCAGAATGAGCAGTTCTTC | CASSGRTSQNEQFF
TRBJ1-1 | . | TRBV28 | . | TGTGCCAGCAGTCTTCCGGGCCCCCGAGGAGACACTGAAGCTTTCTTT | CASSLPGPRGDTEAFF
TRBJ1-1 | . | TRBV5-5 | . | TGTGCCAGCGTATACCTCCCAGGACAGCCTCAAGCTTTCTTT | CASVYLPGQPQAFF
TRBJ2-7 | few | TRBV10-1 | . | TGCGCCAGCAGTGAGATACTCCGGGGCGAGCAGTACTTC | CASSEILRGEQYF
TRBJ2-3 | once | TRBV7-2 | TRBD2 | TGTGCCAGCAGCCCGGGACGCGGGAGGAATATGGATACGCAGTATTTT | CASSPGRGRNMDTQYF
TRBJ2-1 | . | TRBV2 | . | TGTGCCAGTCAACTGACTAGTCAGGAGCAGTTCTTC | CASQLTSQEQFF
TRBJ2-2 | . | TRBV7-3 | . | TGTGCCAGCAGCCCCCGACAGGTGCCCCCCGGGGAGCTGTTTTTT | CASSPRQVPPGELFF
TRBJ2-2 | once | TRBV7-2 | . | TGTGCCAGCAGCTTAGCGCAGGCGAACACCGGGGAGCTGTTTTTT | CASSLAQANTGELFF
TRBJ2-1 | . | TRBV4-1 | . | TGCGCCAGCAGCCAAGGGGGCGGGCCTAATTACAATGAGCAGTTCTTC | CASSQGGGPNYNEQFF
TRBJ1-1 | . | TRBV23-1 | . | TGCGCCAGCAGTCAGACACCGGGACACCGGAACACTGAAGCTTTCTTT | CASSQTPGHRNTEAFF
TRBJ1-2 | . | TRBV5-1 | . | TGTGCCAGCAGCTTCCTCAGGGTTGGAGGCTACACCTTC | CASSFLRVGGYTF
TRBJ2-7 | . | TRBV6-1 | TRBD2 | TGTGCCAGCGGACTAGCGCGGGCCTACGAGCAGTACTTC | CASGLARAYEQYF
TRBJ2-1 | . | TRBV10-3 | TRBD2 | TGTGCCATCAGTGAGCAGGCTAGCGGGAGGGGTAATGAGCAGTTCTTC | CAISEQASGRGNEQFF
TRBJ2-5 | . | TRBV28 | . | TGTGCCAGCAGTTCCCTGTTAAGTTACTTC | CASSSLLSYF
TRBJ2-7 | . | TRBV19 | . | TGTGCCAGTAGTGGCCGGGACCCACCCTACGAGCAGTACTTC | CASSGRDPPYEQYF
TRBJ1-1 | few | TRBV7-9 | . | TGTGCCAGCAGCCCGATTCGAGCCATGAACACTGAAGCTTTCTTT | CASSPIRAMNTEAFF
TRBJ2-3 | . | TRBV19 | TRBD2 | TGTGCCAGTAGGTACAAAATTAGCGGGAGCACAGATACGCAGTATTTT | CASRYKISGSTDTQYF
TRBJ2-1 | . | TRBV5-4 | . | TGTGCCAGCAGCTTGGTATTTGGGCAGGGCAACTACAATGAGCAGTTCTTC | CASSLVFGQGNYNEQFF
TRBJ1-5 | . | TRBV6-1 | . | TGTGCCAGCAGCGGGACTCTTAATAGCAATCAGCCCCAGCATTTT | CASSGTLNSNQPQHF
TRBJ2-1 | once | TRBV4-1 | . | TGCGCCAGCAGCCAAGATGTGGCAGGGACGTACAATGAGCAGTTCTTC | CASSQDVAGTYNEQFF
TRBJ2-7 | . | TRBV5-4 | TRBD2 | TGTGCCAGCAGCGAAGGACTAGCGGGCCTCTACGAGCAGTACTTC | CASSEGLAGLYEQYF
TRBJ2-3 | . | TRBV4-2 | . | TGTGCCAGCAGCCCTGGGACTGCACAAGATACGCAGTATTTT | CASSPGTAQDTQYF
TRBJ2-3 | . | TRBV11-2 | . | TGTGCCAGCAGCCCGTATAGGGATACGCAGTATTTT | CASSPYRDTQYF
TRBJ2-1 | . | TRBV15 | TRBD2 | TGTGCCACCAGCAGAGATTACGGACTAGCGGGAGGAGGACGGAATGAGCAGTTCTTC | CATSRDYGLAGGGRNEQFF
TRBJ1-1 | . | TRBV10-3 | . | TGTGCCATCAGTGAGTCTGTGGTTTTGAACACTGAAGCTTTCTTT | CAISESVVLNTEAFF
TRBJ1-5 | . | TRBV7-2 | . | TGTGCCAGCAGCCTTCAGGGTGGATATCAGCCCCAGCATTTT | CASSLQGGYQPQHF
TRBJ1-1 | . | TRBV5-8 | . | TGTGCCAGCAGCCCTTCAGAACATTTGAACACTGAAGCTTTCTTT | CASSPSEHLNTEAFF
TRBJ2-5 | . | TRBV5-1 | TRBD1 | TGCGCCAGCAGCCCGGGGACAGCTTGGATGCGGACCCAGTACTTC | CASSPGTAWMRTQYF
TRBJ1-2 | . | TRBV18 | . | TGTGCCAGCTCCCCCGCGGCGTTCAGGGGCGATCCCGCTGATGGCTACACCTTC | CASSPAAFRGDPADGYTF
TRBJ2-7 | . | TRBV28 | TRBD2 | TGTGCCAGCAGCGCTAGCGGGAGTCTCAAGCAGTACTTC | CASSASGSLKQYF
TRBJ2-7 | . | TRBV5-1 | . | TGCGCCAGCAGACGACTACAGGGATCGGGCTACGAGCAGTACTTC | CASRRLQGSGYEQYF
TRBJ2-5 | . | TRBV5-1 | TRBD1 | TGCGCCAGCAGGACAGGGTACACCACGAGAGAGACCCAGTACTTC | CASRTGYTTRETQYF
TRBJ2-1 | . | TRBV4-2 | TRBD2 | TGTGCCAGCAGCCAAGAGGGGTCTAGCGGGAGAGGACGCGTTGAGCAGTTCTTC | CASSQEGSSGRGRVEQFF